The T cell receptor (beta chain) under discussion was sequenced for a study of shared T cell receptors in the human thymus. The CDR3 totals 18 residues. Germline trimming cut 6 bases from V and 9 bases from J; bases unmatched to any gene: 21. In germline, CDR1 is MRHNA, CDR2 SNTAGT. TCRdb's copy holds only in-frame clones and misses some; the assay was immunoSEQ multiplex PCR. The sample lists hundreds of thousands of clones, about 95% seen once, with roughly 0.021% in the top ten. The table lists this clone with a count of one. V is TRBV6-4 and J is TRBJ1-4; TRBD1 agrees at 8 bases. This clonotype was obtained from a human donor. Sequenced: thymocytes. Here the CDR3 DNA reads TGTGCCAGCAGCCCCCGGGCAGGGGGCGTCCAAGGAACTAAAAAACTGTTTTTT. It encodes CASSPRAGGVQGTKKLFF.